Following are 20 T cell receptor beta chains from one sample sequenced in a study of blood T cells in healthy people across ages. A second roughly 6 to 11 cycle PCR used barcoded and J-beta primers. From the 5' RACE reads, TCRdb called clonotypes with MiXCR, one entry per CDR3 protein. The sample lists approximately 600,000 distinct CDR3 sequences, 45% to 65% occurring once. Sequencing was done on a sample of blood. The receptor source for this set is a man aged 55 to 70 in good health.

V is TRBV20-1 and J is TRBJ2-1; maybe TRBD1 (9 bases). The CDR3 runs to 14 residues. Germline CDR1 and CDR2: DFQATT and SNEGSKA (reference sequence). V lost 7 bases and J 7 bases, leaving 20 bases between the germline ends. The CDR3 spells CSGAGGQGGNEQFF. The CDR3 DNA is TGCAGTGGTGCGGGGGGACAGGGTGGGAATGAGCAGTTCTTC.

The chain employs TRBV3-1 and TRBJ2-3; D not resolved. The germline V gene encodes CDR1 LGHDT and CDR2 YNNKEL (reference sequence). The V and J ends lost 1 base and 5 bases respectively, with 10 bases between them. CDR3 length: 14 amino acids. The CDR3 is CASSQVLDEDTQYF. The CDR3 DNA reads TGTGCCAGCAGCCAAGTTTTAGACGAAGATACGCAGTATTTT.

Remarks on this clonotype: An end of the junction does not agree with germline; a read error may underlie this. The chain employs TRBV7-9 and TRBJ2-7, with D unresolved. Germline V gene data show CDR1 as SEHNR and CDR2 as FQNEAQ (reference sequence). This CDR3 has 14 amino acids. The CDR3 coding sequence is TGTGCCAGCACCTACTTACCGACTGAGGACGAGCGGTACTTC. It encodes CASTYLPTEDERYF. Supplemented by reference TRBV7-9 and TRBJ2-7, the full variable domain reads DTGVSQNPRHKITKRGQNVTFRCDPISEHNRLYWYRQTLGQGPEFLTYFQNEAQLEKSRLLSDRFSAERPKGSFSTLEIQRTEQGDSAMYLCASTYLPTEDERYFGPGTRLTVT.

The chain uses TRBV14 and TRBJ2-5; D uncertain. This CDR3 contains 13 residues. The V end lost 0 bases, the J end lost 4 bases, and 6 bases lay between the germline ends. From germline, CDR1 is SGHDN and CDR2 FVKESK. The CDR3 loop is CASSQDPRETQYF. In nucleotides, the CDR3 is TGTGCCAGCAGCCAAGATCCGAGAGAGACCCAGTACTTC.

This clonotype was detected a few times. The chain employs TRBV21-1 and TRBJ2-4. Gene TRBJ2-7 matches the end of the DNA better, so the J call may be wrong. TRBV21-1 is recorded as a pseudogene. The CDR3 length is 11 residues. The CDR3 is CASTRADEQYF. DNA for the CDR3: TGTGCCAGCACCCGTGCGGACGAGCAGTACTTC.

The V call is TRBV20-1, the J call TRBJ1-1, with 7 bases identical to TRBD1. The CDR3 runs to 12 residues. After removal of 5 bases from V and 4 bases from J, the junction contained 4 bases not matched to a gene. Per germline, CDR1 DFQATT and CDR2 SNEGSKA (reference sequence). CDR3 coding DNA: TGCAGTGCTTTACAGGGGACCACTGAAGCTTTCTTT. This sequence encodes CSALQGTTEAFF.

This chain uses TRBV7-9 with TRBJ1-1; D gene unclear. Germline assignment: CDR1 SEHNR and CDR2 FQNEAQ (reference sequence). Trimming took off 1 base at V and 5 bases at J, with 8 bases between the two ends. The CDR3 totals 13 residues. CDR3 coding DNA: TGTGCCAGCAGCTTAGAAAAGGGAACTGAAGCTTTCTTT. It encodes CASSLEKGTEAFF.

The chain recombines TRBV29-1 with TRBJ2-3; possible D gene TRBD1, 7 bases. The germline V gene encodes CDR1 SQVTM and CDR2 ANQGSEA. Trimming removed 3 bases at V and 5 bases at J, with 9 bases between. This CDR3 is built from 12 residues. CDR3 region: CSVDQGGDTQYF. The CDR3 DNA follows: TGCAGCGTTGACCAGGGGGGAGATACGCAGTATTTT.

This clonotype was seen more than once but under ten times. The rearrangement uses TRBV24-1 and TRBJ2-3; D remains ambiguous. CDR3 size: 12 residues. Germline CDR1 reads KGHDR; CDR2 reads SFDVKD. Trimming took off 4 bases at V and 1 base at J, with 2 bases between the two ends. For the CDR3, the DNA is TGTGCCACCAGTGACCGCACAGATACGCAGTATTTT. Translated, it gives CATSDRTDTQYF.

Turning to this clonotype: A much bigger clone sits one base away, suggesting this may be a read error. This chain uses TRBV4-1 with TRBJ2-7; the D is unclear. Germline V gene data show CDR1 as MGHRA and CDR2 as YSYEKL. The CDR3 loop spans 17 amino acids. The V end was cut by 5 bases, the J end by 3 bases, with 23 bases between. The CDR3 reads CASSARAESPLSYEQYF. CDR3 nucleotide sequence: TGCGCCAGCAGCGCAAGGGCGGAGTCCCCCTTGAGCTACGAGCAGTACTTC.

This clonotype was picked up a small number of times. V is TRBV29-1 and J is TRBJ2-1, with 7 bases identical to TRBD2. V shed 2 bases and J 4 bases; nucleotides not matched to a gene: 5. The germline CDR1 and CDR2 sequences are SQVTM and ANQGSEA. The CDR3 runs to 14 residues. In DNA form, the CDR3 reads TGCAGCGTTGAACGGGGGAGGGTTTACAATGAGCAGTTCTTC. Amino acid sequence: CSVERGRVYNEQFF.

The V gene is TRBV20-1, the J gene TRBJ2-7; D call uncertain. Germline values: CDR1 DFQATT, CDR2 SNEGSKA (reference sequence). V gave up 1 base and J gave up 3 bases, with 10 bases separating them. The CDR3 totals 13 residues. CDR3 in amino acids: CSARGEDIYEQYF. In DNA form, the CDR3 reads TGCAGTGCTAGAGGGGAAGACATCTACGAGCAGTACTTC.

The V and J genes are TRBV3-1 and TRBJ2-5; possibly TRBD2 for D (5 bases). Germline V gives CDR1 LGHDT, CDR2 YNNKEL (reference sequence). The CDR3 has 15 amino acids. Trimming pared 7 bases from V and 11 bases from J, leaving 26 bases between. The DNA for the CDR3 is TGTGCCAGCACCCCCGGCGAGGGCGCTTACAATGAGCAGTACTTC. The encoded protein is CASTPGEGAYNEQYF.

This chain links TRBV20-1 with TRBJ2-5; D unresolved. V was cut by 6 bases and J by 5 bases, with 13 bases left in between. The germline CDR1 and CDR2 sequences are DFQATT and SNEGSKA (reference sequence). The CDR3 loop spans 12 amino acids. This CDR3 reads CSAPGLGETQYF. The CDR3 DNA is TGCAGTGCCCCGGGCCTCGGGGAGACCCAGTACTTC.

The chain recombines TRBV21-1 with TRBJ2-1; the table calls TRBD1, which could not be checked here. TRBV21-1 corresponds to a pseudogene. The CDR3 is 11 residues long. CDR3 coding DNA: TGTGCCAGCAAACCAGACAGGGAGAAGTTCTTC. Its protein product is CASKPDREKFF.

This chain uses TRBV7-4 with TRBJ2-1, with D possibly being TRBD2 (6 bases). The CDR3 is 19 residues long. The germline V gene has CDR1 SGHVT and CDR2 SQSDAQ. V gave up 0 bases and J gave up 5 bases, with 23 bases separating them. CDR3 nucleotides: TGTGCCAGCAGCTTAGCCATCCAAGGGAGGCCCTTCGGGGACAATGAGCAGTTCTTC. This sequence encodes CASSLAIQGRPFGDNEQFF.

This clonotype was seen only a few times. The CDR3 DNA reads TGTGCCATCAGTGACGGTGCTAGCTCCTACGAGCAGTACTTC. Its protein product is CAISDGASSYEQYF. The rearrangement joins TRBV10-3 to TRBJ2-7; D gene uncertain. V was trimmed by 3 bases and J by 0 bases, leaving 9 bases between them. This CDR3 has 14 residues. CDR1 is ENHRY, CDR2 SYGVKD, per germline.

At least ten counts were recorded for this clonotype. The chain is built from TRBV6-2 or TRBV6-3 and TRBJ2-1; no clear D gene. Trimming took off 0 bases at V and 11 bases at J, with 14 bases between the two ends. The CDR3 spans 14 residues. Germline-derived CDR1 and CDR2 are MNHEY and SVGEGT. The CDR3 nucleotides read TGTGCCAGCAGTTACTCGATCCGAGGTGATAAGCAGTTCTTC. This sequence encodes CASSYSIRGDKQFF.

This clonotype was counted a few times. This sequence joins TRBV29-1 and TRBJ2-7; possibly TRBD1 or TRBD2 for D (5 bases each). In germline, CDR1 is SQVTM, CDR2 ANQGSEA. The V end lost 7 bases, the J end lost 0 bases, and 10 bases lay between the germline ends. The CDR3 totals 12 residues. CDR3: CSAGQISYEQYF. The CDR3 DNA sequence: TGCAGCGCGGGGCAAATCTCCTACGAGCAGTACTTC.

The sample holds many counts of this clonotype. The genes are TRBV12-3 or TRBV12-4 and TRBJ2-7; 10 bases line up with TRBD2. V shed 5 bases, J shed 0 bases, and the junction held 4 bases outside the gene matches. The CDR3 loop spans 15 amino acids. The CDR3 loop reads CASSASGGVSYEQYF. The CDR3 DNA sequence: TGTGCCAGCAGTGCTAGCGGGGGTGTCTCCTACGAGCAGTACTTC.